The 8 T cell receptor beta chains presented below share a single source sample, sequenced in a study of OX40 agonist ivuxolimab in advanced cancers. Using immunoSEQ multiplex PCR, the repertoire was profiled, and TCRdb retains in-frame clones only, with some absent. The sample consists of some 31,000 clones, around 80% of them appearing once. Specimen: CD4+ or CD8+ T cells sorted from blood, collected in a trial of the OX40 agonist ivuxolimab. The origin of the receptors is an adult with an advanced solid tumor such as melanoma, head and neck, liver or kidney cancer.

The CDR3 region has the DNA TGTGCCAGCAGCTTAGACAGCAGGCGCTACGAGCAGTACTTC. Translating it yields CASSLDSRRYEQYF. The chain joins TRBV7-9 to TRBJ2-7, with D unclear. Germline V gene lookup returns CDR1 SEHNR and CDR2 FQNEAQ (reference sequence). The CDR3 has 14 amino acids. V lost 1 base and J lost 3, with 10 bases in between.

The chain joins TRBV19 to TRBJ2-5; D could derive from TRBD1 or TRBD2 (6 bases each). V gave up 5 bases and J gave up 2 bases, with 12 bases separating them. Per germline, CDR1 LNHDA and CDR2 SQIVND (reference sequence). The CDR3 runs to 14 residues. DNA of the CDR3: TGTGCCAGTAGTCTCAGGAGGGGGCAAGAGACCCAGTACTTC. It translates to CASSLRRGQETQYF.

The count of this clone is one. The rearrangement links TRBV5-4 to TRBJ2-3; D is uncertain. The germline gives CDR1 SGHNT, CDR2 YYREEE (reference sequence). Trimming pared 0 bases from V and 0 bases from J, leaving 8 bases between. This CDR3 comprises 15 residues. The CDR3 region is CASSLDFGSTDTQYF. CDR3 in DNA: TGTGCCAGCAGCTTGGATTTCGGGAGCACAGATACGCAGTATTTT.

The V call is TRBV6-1, the J call TRBJ2-3; tentatively, D is TRBD1 (6 bases). V was cut by 6 bases and J by 6 bases, with 13 bases left in between. The CDR3 loop spans 13 amino acids. Per germline, CDR1 MNHNS and CDR2 SASEGT. The CDR3 here is CASRGARADTQYF. CDR3 bases: TGTGCCAGCAGGGGGGCCCGCGCTGATACGCAGTATTTT.

The chain is built from TRBV2 and TRBJ2-1, with TRBD2 identical over 11 bases. Unmatched junction bases numbered 14, after V lost 7 bases and J lost 0 bases. Germline CDR1 SNHLY, CDR2 FYNNEI. The CDR3 is 19 amino acids. CDR3 protein: CASTAPPGLAARSYNEQFF. CDR3 sequence (DNA): TGTGCCAGCACCGCACCCCCGGGACTAGCGGCCCGCTCCTACAATGAGCAGTTCTTC.

This rearrangement joins TRBV11-2 to TRBJ2-2; D gene unclear. Germline V lookup: CDR1 SGHAT, CDR2 FQNNGV. The CDR3 totals 15 residues. The ends were cut back, 2 bases at V and 1 base at J, with 8 bases in the middle. In nucleotides, the CDR3 is TGTGCCAGCAGCTTATCCCTGGGGAACACCGGGGAGCTGTTTTTT. Protein sequence: CASSLSLGNTGELFF.

J is TRBJ2-5 and V is TRBV28; the D gene is possibly TRBD2 (7 bases). V shed 7 bases and J shed 5 bases, with 17 bases lying between them. Germline V gene sequence: CDR1 MDHEN, CDR2 SYDVKM. This CDR3 has 14 amino acids. The CDR3 nucleotides read TGTGCCAGCAACTCTCGGGGGGCCCAGGAGACCCAGTACTTC. Translated, it gives CASNSRGAQETQYF.

This clone has only a few counts. This sequence joins TRBV18 and TRBJ2-7; D is perhaps TRBD1 (6 bases). With 3 bases removed from V and 8 bases from J, the gap between germline ends came to 11 bases. The CDR3 sequence is 12 residues long. The V gene's germline CDR1 is KGHSH and CDR2 LQKENI. The CDR3 region has the DNA TGTGCCAGCTCACCTCCGGACAGCCAGCAGTACTTC. It yields the protein CASSPPDSQQYF.